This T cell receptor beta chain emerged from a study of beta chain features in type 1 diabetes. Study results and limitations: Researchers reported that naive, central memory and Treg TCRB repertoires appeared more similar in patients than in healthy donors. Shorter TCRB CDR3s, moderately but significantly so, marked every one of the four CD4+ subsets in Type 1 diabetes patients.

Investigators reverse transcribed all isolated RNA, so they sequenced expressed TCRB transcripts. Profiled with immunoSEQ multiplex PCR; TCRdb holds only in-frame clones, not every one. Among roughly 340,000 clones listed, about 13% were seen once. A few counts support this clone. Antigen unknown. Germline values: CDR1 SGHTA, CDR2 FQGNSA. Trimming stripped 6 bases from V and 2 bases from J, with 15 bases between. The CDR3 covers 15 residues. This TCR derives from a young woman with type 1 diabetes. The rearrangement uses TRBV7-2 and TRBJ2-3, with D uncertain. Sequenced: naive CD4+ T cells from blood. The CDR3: CASSYSWPNTDTQYF. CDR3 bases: TGTGCCAGCAGTTACAGCTGGCCCAACACAGATACGCAGTATTTT. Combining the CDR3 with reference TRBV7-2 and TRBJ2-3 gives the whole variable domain GAGVSQSPSNKVTEKGKDVELRCDPISGHTALYWYRQSLGQGLEFLIYFQGNSAPDKSGLPSDRFSAERTGGSVSTLTIQRTQQEDSAVYLCASSYSWPNTDTQYFGPGTRLTVL.